These 24 T cell receptor beta chains were sequenced from one sample in a study of blood T cell repertoires in COVID-19. Some clones are missing from TCRdb's copy, which holds only in-frame ones; the method was immunoSEQ multiplex PCR. Altogether hundreds of thousands of clones are present, around nine tenths being singletons, with the ten largest covering more than 1.2%. What was sequenced was peripheral blood. These receptors were collected from an older man with acute or convalescent COVID-19.

V and J are TRBV6-2 or TRBV6-3 and TRBJ1-5; 9 positions agree with TRBD1. Germline V gene sequence: CDR1 MNHEY, CDR2 SVGEGT. V trimming: 5 bases; J trimming: 2 bases; junction bases outside the gene matches: 10. The CDR3 has 17 residues. As DNA, the CDR3 is TGTGCCAGCAGTGACCACCTGACAGGGGGAGGCAATCAGCCCCAGCATTTT. Translated, it gives CASSDHLTGGGNQPQHF.

The rearrangement joins TRBV5-6 to TRBJ2-7; 10 positions agree with TRBD1. The ends lost 4 bases at V and 5 bases at J; junction bases unmatched: 9. Per the germline V gene, CDR1 is SGHDT and CDR2 is YYEEEE. CDR3 size: 15 residues. CDR3 sequence: CASSLGTGVVDEQYF. CDR3 sequence (DNA): TGTGCCAGCAGCCTCGGGACAGGGGTGGTGGACGAGCAGTACTTC.

This rearrangement joins TRBV7-2 to TRBJ2-5; 11 bases map to TRBD2. The length of the CDR3 is 19 residues. The J segment lost 2 bases and the V segment lost 0 bases, leaving 11 bases of the junction unmatched. The germline V gene encodes CDR1 SGHTA and CDR2 FQGNSA. This CDR3 reads CASSLAINVLAGGQETQYF. CDR3 bases: TGTGCCAGCAGCTTAGCTATTAACGTCCTAGCGGGGGGACAAGAGACCCAGTACTTC.

V gene TRBV5-5 combines with J gene TRBJ2-1, with 11 bases aligning to TRBD2. Germline CDR1 reads SGHKS; CDR2 reads YYEKEE (reference sequence). Trimming cost V 4 bases and J 0 bases; bases outside gene matches: 6. This CDR3 has 17 residues. CDR3 in amino acids: CASSAGTSGSSYNEQFF. The CDR3 nucleotides read TGTGCCAGCAGCGCCGGGACTAGCGGAAGCTCCTACAATGAGCAGTTCTTC.

As to this clone: The same CDR3 can be traced to other DNA sequences in this sample. The CDR3 here is CASSPRDRTEAFF. In DNA form, the CDR3 reads TGTGCCAGCTCACCCCGGGACAGAACTGAAGCTTTCTTT. This chain links TRBV18 with TRBJ1-1, with TRBD1 matching over 7 bases. CDR3 length equals 13 residues. Germline CDR1 and CDR2: KGHSH and LQKENI. V lost 3 bases, J lost 5 bases, and 3 bases stayed unmatched.

The rearrangement links TRBV19 to TRBJ1-1; 9 nucleotides match TRBD1. The trim removed 7 bases at V and 5 bases at J, leaving 11 bases unmatched. Germline CDR1 is LNHDA and CDR2 is SQIVND (reference sequence). This CDR3 is 15 amino acids long. CDR3 protein: CASTLGGTGRTEAFF. DNA for the CDR3: TGTGCCAGTACCTTAGGGGGGACAGGGAGGACTGAAGCTTTCTTT. The full variable domain, its missing parts supplied by reference TRBV19 and TRBJ1-1, is DGGITQSPKYLFRKEGQNVTLSCEQNLNHDAMYWYRQDPGQGLRLIYYSQIVNDFQKGDIAEGYSVSREKKESFPLTVTSAQKNPTAFYLCASTLGGTGRTEAFFGQGTRLTVV.

The rearrangement uses TRBV18 and TRBJ2-7, with a possible D match to TRBD1 (6 bases). The CDR3 totals 13 residues. Between the trimmed V and J ends, which lost 5 bases and 6 bases, there was a span of 14 bases. From germline, CDR1 is KGHSH and CDR2 LQKENI. CDR3 residues: CASSSLQGSEQYF. The CDR3 nucleotides are TGTGCCAGCTCATCATTACAGGGATCCGAGCAGTACTTC.

The rearrangement links TRBV4-3 to TRBJ1-6; D is unclear. V was trimmed by 0 bases and J by 5 bases, leaving 11 bases between them. The length of the CDR3 is 16 residues. Germline V gives CDR1 LGHNA, CDR2 YSLEER. CDR3 protein: CASSQDRSGNNSPLHF. CDR3 sequence (DNA): TGCGCCAGCAGCCAAGATAGGTCGGGTAATAATTCACCCCTCCACTTT.

The rearrangement joins TRBV7-6 to TRBJ2-7, with D perhaps TRBD1 (6 bases). Trimming left V 1 base short and J 3 bases short, with 19 bases between. The CDR3 sequence is 17 residues long. CDR1 and CDR2 from the germline V gene are SGHVS and FNYEAQ. The CDR3 protein is CASSLESGAGVVYEQYF. The CDR3 DNA follows: TGTGCCAGCAGCTTAGAGAGTGGAGCAGGGGTTGTCTACGAGCAGTACTTC. Full variable domain (outside the CDR3, taken from reference TRBV7-6 and TRBJ2-7): GAGVSQSPRYKVTKRGQDVALRCDPISGHVSLYWYRQALGQGPEFLTYFNYEAQQDKSGLPNDRFSAERPEGSISTLTIQRTEQRDSAMYRCASSLESGAGVVYEQYFGPGTRLTVT.

The chain couples TRBV7-9 to TRBJ1-4, with 8 bases identical to TRBD1. The trim removed 5 bases at V and 5 bases at J, leaving 7 bases unmatched. Germline-derived CDR1 and CDR2 are SEHNR and FQNEAQ (reference sequence). CDR3 size: 15 residues. As DNA, the CDR3 is TGTGCCAGCAGCCCCGGGACAGGAGAGAATGAAAAACTGTTTTTT. Residues: CASSPGTGENEKLFF.

The chain couples TRBV6-1 to TRBJ2-7; a weak D match, TRBD2 (5 bases). The V gene lost 2 bases and the J gene lost 0 bases, with 11 bases spanning the gap. This CDR3 spans 15 amino acids. Germline V gene lookup returns CDR1 MNHNS and CDR2 SASEGT. In DNA, the CDR3 is TGTGCCAGCAGTGAAATGGAGGTCGTCTCCTACGAGCAGTACTTC. Translated: CASSEMEVVSYEQYF.

The table lists this clone with a count of one. The rearrangement joins TRBV5-4 to TRBJ2-5; 10 bases agree with TRBD1. The CDR3 spans 17 residues. From germline, CDR1 is SGHNT and CDR2 YYREEE (reference sequence). After removal of 0 bases from V and 5 bases from J, the junction contained 10 bases not matched to a gene. The CDR3 region is CASSLGPDRGSEETQYF. As DNA, the CDR3 is TGTGCCAGCAGCTTGGGGCCGGACAGGGGGAGCGAGGAGACCCAGTACTTC.

This chain joins TRBV5-1 and TRBJ1-4, with 8 nucleotides matching TRBD1. CDR1 and CDR2 (germline): SGHRS, YFSETQ. V lost 5 bases to trimming and J lost 5 bases; unmatched junction nucleotides: 5. This CDR3 comprises 14 residues. As DNA, the CDR3 is TGCGCCAGCAGTCCGAGACAGGGGAATGAAAAACTGTTTTTT. Translated: CASSPRQGNEKLFF.

With regard to this clone: Other DNA sequences within the sample encode an identical CDR3. The rearrangement links TRBV9 to TRBJ2-5, with D possibly being TRBD2 (6 bases). The V end was cut by 0 bases, the J end by 3 bases, with 6 bases between. Germline V gene sequence: CDR1 SGDLS, CDR2 YYNGEE. The CDR3 sequence is 13 residues long. As DNA, the CDR3 is TGTGCCAGCAGCGTAGCGGGAGAAGAGACCCAGTACTTC. Encoded protein: CASSVAGEETQYF.

J is TRBJ1-2 and V is TRBV16, with 7 bases matching TRBD1. With 7 bases clipped from V and 1 base from J, the junction kept 6 bases outside the gene matches. The CDR3 has 14 amino acids. Germline V gene lookup returns CDR1 KGHSY and CDR2 FQNENV. This CDR3 reads CASTGTGDNYGYTF. The CDR3 nucleotides are TGTGCCAGCACCGGTACAGGGGATAACTATGGCTACACCTTC.

This sequence joins TRBV2 and TRBJ1-2; 7 bases agree with TRBD1. Germline-derived CDR1 and CDR2 are SNHLY and FYNNEI. The trim removed 6 bases at V and 2 bases at J, leaving 3 bases unmatched. The CDR3 totals 13 residues. As DNA, the CDR3 is TGTGCCAGCAGGAAGGGACAGAACTATGGCTACACCTTC. Translation gives CASRKGQNYGYTF.

The rearrangement joins TRBV7-9 to TRBJ2-7; D remains ambiguous. Between the trimmed V and J ends, which lost 1 base and 2 bases, there was a span of 9 bases. Germline V gene data show CDR1 as SEHNR and CDR2 as FQNEAQ (reference sequence). This CDR3 contains 14 residues. The CDR3 coding sequence is TGTGCCAGCAGCTTAGGGGCCGCCGCCTACGAGCAGTACTTC. Encoded protein: CASSLGAAAYEQYF.

The gene calls are TRBV19 and TRBJ2-5; a weak D match, TRBD1 (6 bases). Germline V gives CDR1 LNHDA, CDR2 SQIVND (reference sequence). V lost 5 bases and J 2 bases, leaving 12 bases between the germline ends. The CDR3 runs to 14 residues. CDR3 sequence (DNA): TGTGCCAGTAGTCTCGGACAGACACAAGAGACCCAGTACTTC. Amino acids: CASSLGQTQETQYF.

V is TRBV5-1 and J is TRBJ1-2, with D hard to call. V lost 4 bases, J lost 3 bases, and 19 bases lay in between. Germline lookup yields CDR1 SGHRS and CDR2 YFSETQ. The CDR3 contains 16 residues. CDR3 DNA: TGCGCCAGCAGCCGTGGTCAGGCCCTCCTGGACTATGGCTACACCTTC. This gives the protein CASSRGQALLDYGYTF.

The genes are TRBV5-5 and TRBJ1-1; D possibly corresponds to TRBD1 (5 bases). V lost 2 bases and J 0 bases, leaving 11 bases between the germline ends. The CDR3 runs to 15 residues. Germline CDR1 reads SGHKS; CDR2 reads YYEKEE (reference sequence). The CDR3: CASSLFQGMNTEAFF. DNA for the CDR3: TGTGCCAGCAGCTTATTTCAGGGAATGAACACTGAAGCTTTCTTT. Drawing the rest from reference TRBV5-5 and TRBJ1-1, the complete variable domain is DAGVTQSPTHLIKTRGQQVTLRCSPISGHKSVSWYQQVLGQGPQFIFQYYEKEERGRGNFPDRFSARQFPNYSSELNVNALLLGDSALYLCASSLFQGMNTEAFFGQGTRLTVV.

This clone was observed a few times. The chain links TRBV19 to TRBJ1-1; 8 positions match TRBD1. The CDR3 consists of 14 residues. CDR1 and CDR2 (germline): LNHDA, SQIVND (reference sequence). V trimming: 6 bases; J trimming: 7 bases; junction bases outside the gene matches: 10. DNA of the CDR3: TGTGCCAGTAGCGTTACAGGGGGATGGAATGAAGCTTTCTTT. Its protein is CASSVTGGWNEAFF. Full variable domain (rest looked up from reference TRBV19 and TRBJ1-1): DGGITQSPKYLFRKEGQNVTLSCEQNLNHDAMYWYRQDPGQGLRLIYYSQIVNDFQKGDIAEGYSVSREKKESFPLTVTSAQKNPTAFYLCASSVTGGWNEAFFGQGTRLTVV.

The chain combines TRBV7-2 with TRBJ2-5; tentatively, D is TRBD2 (6 bases). Germline V gene sequence: CDR1 SGHTA, CDR2 FQGNSA. Deletions cut 4 bases from V and 2 bases from J, with 17 bases between. CDR3 length: 16 amino acids. For the CDR3, the DNA is TGTGCCAGCAGCTACCAGGCTAGCCGGGGGCAAGAGACCCAGTACTTC. Its protein product is CASSYQASRGQETQYF.

The rearrangement links TRBV27 to TRBJ1-1; 9 positions match TRBD1. Per germline, CDR1 MNHEY and CDR2 SMNVEV (reference sequence). V was pared by 4 bases and J by 4 bases, with 10 bases of the junction left unmatched. The CDR3 spans 16 residues. CDR3 sequence reads: CASSSRTGAGSTEAFF. The CDR3 nucleotides read TGTGCCAGCAGTTCCCGGACAGGGGCAGGTAGCACTGAAGCTTTCTTT.

The rearrangement joins TRBV6-6 to TRBJ1-1; unclear D gene. CDR3 length: 16 amino acids. V was shortened by 2 bases and J by 0 bases, with 13 bases between the two germline ends. CDR1 is MNHNY and CDR2 is SVGAGI in the germline V gene (reference sequence). The CDR3 region has the DNA TGTGCCAGCAGTTACGGGAGAGAAAAGATGAACACTGAAGCTTTCTTT. Translating it yields CASSYGREKMNTEAFF.